This T cell receptor beta chain was identified during a study of T cells in Graves' hyperthyroidism and ophthalmopathy. V lost 2 bases and J 6 bases, leaving 17 bases between the germline ends. The CDR3 has 16 residues. Germline V lookup: CDR1 SGHDN, CDR2 FVKESK. Regions amplified from RNA transcripts were the TCR beta CDR3 regions. When the TCR CDR3 underwent first-round RT-PCR, the HTBI primer set was used. Each CDR3 protein is one row after TCRdb ran MiXCR on the multiplex PCR reads. The profile shows around 190,000 distinct CDR3 sequences, around 15% of them singletons. This sequence joins TRBV14 and TRBJ1-5; D unclear. The receptor comes from a woman in her fifties or sixties with Graves' hyperthyroidism. Input material: blood. Here the CDR3 DNA reads TGTGCCAGCAGCCAATCAGAAAGCGTTTGCGGTCAGCCCCAGCATTTT. Its protein product is CASSQSESVCGQPQHF.